This T cell receptor beta chain was captured by sequencing in a study of T cell repertoires in cytomegalovirus infection. Study details: Recently identified HLA-C-restricted CMV epitopes and well-studied HLA-B-restricted CMV epitopes were used by the study. General study results and limits: Across the ex vivo response, the dominant clonotypes were HLA-C-restricted CMV-specific TCR beta clonotypes. Adding up the frequency of public TCR beta families identified people who carried CMV plus the relevant HLA.

Each CDR3 protein is one row after TCRdb ran MiXCR on the reads. The sample carries roughly 280,000 distinct CDR3 sequences, roughly a fifth recorded once. Regarding this clonotype: Its antigen is undetermined.

This CDR3 spans 15 amino acids. V was clipped by 1 base and J by 1 base, with 10 bases between them. Per the germline V gene, CDR1 is MGHRA and CDR2 is YSYEKL. This TCR was sampled from a human donor in good health (CMV status not recorded). Some clones in this sample may be carry-over from other donors' samples. The specimen was cultured PBMCs, collected from culture after CMV antigen stimulation. The chain has TRBV4-1 and TRBJ1-2, with D possibly TRBD1 on 5 matching bases. The CDR3 spells CASSQGQNNNYGYTF. The CDR3 DNA is TGCGCCAGCAGCCAAGGACAGAACAATAACTATGGCTACACCTTC.